The following is a TCR beta chain sequence with its context. The data were obtained in a study of shared clonotypes between healthy human individuals. Generated by immunoSEQ multiplex PCR, the TCRdb table keeps only in-frame clones and is missing some. The sample holds millions of clones, roughly 95% seen once. Trimming stripped 11 bases from V and 3 bases from J, with 20 bases between. The germline V gene encodes CDR1 MNHEY and CDR2 SVGAGI. CDR3 length equals 14 residues. The clonotype was recovered from a man younger than 35 in good health. This chain joins TRBV6-5 and TRBJ2-7; TRBD2 might be the D (5 bases). The source material was naive CD4+ T cells sorted from blood. Regarding subset: CD45RA+ positively selected. The CDR3 here is CACSTARVSYEQYF. The CDR3 nucleotides are TGTGCCTGCTCCACTGCGAGGGTGAGCTACGAGCAGTACTTC.